The clone carrying this T cell receptor beta chain was observed a few times. These data come from a study of T cells in Graves' hyperthyroidism and ophthalmopathy. Study-wide context: Peripheral blood was collected at initial diagnosis, before any treatment.

In the ophthalmopathy cohort, Clinical Activity Score was at least 3, NOSPECS grade at least 4, and duration under 3 months. From RNA transcripts, TCR beta CDR3 regions were amplified. The primer set for the first-round RT-PCR of the TCR CDR3 was HTBI. MiXCR was run by TCRdb on the multiplex PCR reads, yielding one entry per CDR3 protein. Among 240,000 or so distinct CDR3 sequences, 16% were seen once, and the ten largest hold approximately 30%. The sequenced sample was blood. The receptor was derived from a woman younger than 35 with Graves' ophthalmopathy.

The CDR3 bases are TGCGCCAGCAGCTTGGATAGGGGAAGCACAGATACGCAGTATTTT. Amino acid sequence: CASSLDRGSTDTQYF. The gene calls are TRBV5-1 and TRBJ2-3; perhaps TRBD1 as D (5 bases). This CDR3 comprises 15 residues. Germline loops: CDR1 SGHRS, CDR2 YFSETQ. Trimming pared 0 bases from V and 0 bases from J, leaving 8 bases between.